The next 27 T cell receptor beta chains were all read from a single sample in a study of blood T cells in healthy people across ages. The authors ran a second PCR of about 6 to 11 cycles using a sample-barcoded 5' primer and a J-beta primer mix. TCRdb analysed the 5' RACE reads with MiXCR anew, one entry per CDR3 protein. The sample yields around 1,500,000 distinct CDR3 sequences, approximately 40% seen once. Sequencing was performed on blood. The source is a woman aged 18-29 years in good health.

The V and J genes are TRBV20-1 and TRBJ1-1; D perhaps matches TRBD1 (5 bases). CDR1 is DFQATT and CDR2 is SNEGSKA in the germline V gene (reference sequence). This CDR3 contains 14 residues. V shed 3 bases and J shed 0 bases, with 11 bases lying between them. CDR3: CSARGPTLNTEAFF. In DNA, the CDR3 is TGCAGTGCTAGGGGGCCGACCCTGAACACTGAAGCTTTCTTT.

There are a few counts of this clonotype. The chain links TRBV7-9 to TRBJ1-1, with D maybe TRBD1 (6 bases). The CDR3 has 14 amino acids. V was pared by 4 bases and J by 2 bases, with 11 bases between. Germline CDR1 SEHNR, CDR2 FQNEAQ (reference sequence). Here the CDR3 reads CASSSQGPNTEAFF. For the CDR3, the DNA is TGTGCCAGCAGCTCTCAGGGGCCAAACACTGAAGCTTTCTTT.

The chain employs TRBV3-1 and TRBJ2-7, with TRBD2 as a possible D gene (7 bases). The germline V gene has CDR1 LGHDT and CDR2 YNNKEL (reference sequence). The length of the CDR3 is 13 residues. The ends were cut back, 2 bases at V and 8 bases at J, with 13 bases in the middle. The CDR3 protein is CASSQSAGAKQYF. DNA for the CDR3: TGTGCCAGCAGCCAATCTGCGGGGGCTAAGCAGTACTTC.

The chain recombines TRBV19 with TRBJ2-7; TRBD1 matches 9 bases. The CDR3 has 14 amino acids. Germline assignment: CDR1 LNHDA and CDR2 SQIVND (reference sequence). After removal of 6 bases from V and 7 bases from J, the junction contained 10 bases not matched to a gene. The CDR3, as DNA: TGTGCCAGTAGCACTTGGGACAGGGCCTGGGAGCAGTACTTC. It yields the protein CASSTWDRAWEQYF.

This clonotype appeared a few times. This chain joins TRBV20-1 and TRBJ2-1; TRBD2 agrees at 10 bases. The junction had 14 bases not matched to a gene; V was cut back by 5 bases and J by 10 bases. This CDR3 region has 15 residues. Germline V gene lookup returns CDR1 DFQATT and CDR2 SNEGSKA (reference sequence). The CDR3 loop reads CSAGGSSGGAWEQFF. The CDR3, as DNA: TGCAGTGCTGGGGGGTCAAGCGGGGGGGCATGGGAGCAGTTCTTC.

The J gene is TRBJ2-7, the V gene TRBV4-1; D perhaps matches TRBD2 (5 bases). The V gene's germline CDR1 is MGHRA and CDR2 YSYEKL. With 3 bases removed from V and 2 bases from J, the gap between germline ends came to 14 bases. This CDR3 comprises 15 residues. CDR3 residues: CASSQLRLAPYEQYF. In DNA, the CDR3 is TGCGCCAGCAGCCAGCTTAGGCTAGCCCCCTACGAGCAGTACTTC.

On this clonotype itself: At one end the junction does not follow the germline gene, possibly because of a read error. This chain uses TRBV4-2 with TRBJ1-1; D unclear. Germline V gene lookup returns CDR1 LGHNA and CDR2 YNFKEQ. The CDR3 sequence is 15 residues long. This chain's CDR3 is CAGSGPGGLDTEAFF. CDR3 sequence (DNA): TGTGCCGGCAGCGGACCTGGCGGTCTTGACACTGAAGCTTTCTTT.

The chain combines TRBV20-1 with TRBJ2-3; D is unclear. V was shortened by 4 bases and J by 1 base, with 12 bases between the two germline ends. The CDR3 loop spans 14 amino acids. Germline loops: CDR1 DFQATT, CDR2 SNEGSKA (reference sequence). The CDR3 region has the DNA TGCAGTGCTATTGATAGCTTTGGCACAGATACGCAGTATTTT. Translation gives CSAIDSFGTDTQYF.

V gene TRBV11-2 combines with J gene TRBJ1-6; possibly TRBD1 for D (6 bases). The CDR3 contains 15 residues. Germline V gene lookup returns CDR1 SGHAT and CDR2 FQNNGV. V lost 4 bases and J 10 bases, leaving 17 bases between the germline ends. In DNA form, the CDR3 reads TGTGCCAGCAGCTGGACAAGACAGGTTATCTCACCCCTCCACTTT. Translated, it gives CASSWTRQVISPLHF. Supplemented by reference TRBV11-2 and TRBJ1-6, the full variable domain reads EAGVAQSPRYKIIEKRQSVAFWCNPISGHATLYWYQQILGQGPKLLIQFQNNGVVDDSQLPKDRFSAERLKGVDSTLKIQPAKLEDSAVYLCASSWTRQVISPLHFGNGTRLTVT.

The chain uses TRBV10-3 and TRBJ2-1, with D unclear. The V and J ends lost 2 bases and 13 bases respectively, with 18 bases between them. This CDR3 is built from 14 residues. Germline CDR1 is ENHRY and CDR2 is SYGVKD. CDR3 sequence: CAISEGPSPETQFF. The DNA of the CDR3 is TGTGCCATCAGTGAGGGCCCATCCCCAGAGACCCAGTTCTTC.

V usage is TRBV11-2 and J usage is TRBJ2-1; unclear D gene. This CDR3 comprises 13 residues. The V end was cut by 5 bases, the J end by 9 bases, with 14 bases between. CDR1 SGHAT and CDR2 FQNNGV come from the germline V gene. This chain's CDR3 is CASSPRLLGEQFF. CDR3 DNA: TGTGCCAGCAGCCCCCGGTTACTCGGTGAGCAGTTCTTC.

The genes are TRBV7-9 and TRBJ2-7; perhaps TRBD1 as D (7 bases). The germline V gene has CDR1 SEHNR and CDR2 FQNEAQ (reference sequence). The CDR3 extends over 16 amino acids. Trimming left V 5 bases short and J 5 bases short, with 22 bases between. This chain's CDR3 is CASSAQSHRGLDEQYF. The CDR3 DNA reads TGTGCCAGCAGCGCCCAATCCCACAGGGGACTGGACGAGCAGTACTTC.

The V and J genes are TRBV6-1 and TRBJ1-6, with D perhaps matching TRBD1 (6 bases). CDR1 and CDR2 (germline): MNHNS, SASEGT. The V and J ends lost 1 base and 10 bases respectively, with 17 bases between them. CDR3 length: 16 residues. Here the CDR3 reads CASSEVTGAQGSPLHF. As DNA, the CDR3 is TGTGCCAGCAGTGAAGTTACGGGGGCGCAAGGGTCACCCCTCCACTTT.

This rearrangement joins TRBV20-1 to TRBJ2-7; 7 positions match TRBD1. The germline CDR1 and CDR2 sequences are DFQATT and SNEGSKA (reference sequence). The CDR3 totals 12 residues. In DNA form, the CDR3 reads TGCAGGGCCCCGGGACAGACTTACGAGCAGTACTTC. It specifies CRAPGQTYEQYF.

The V call is TRBV7-2, the J call TRBJ1-2, with 7 bases that match TRBD1. With V trimmed by 3 bases and J by 2 bases, 6 bases remained unmatched. There are 15 residues in the CDR3. In germline, CDR1 is SGHTA, CDR2 FQGNSA. The CDR3 is CASSFKTGSNYGYTF. Here the CDR3 DNA reads TGTGCCAGCAGCTTTAAGACAGGGTCCAACTATGGCTACACCTTC.

The chain joins TRBV7-2 to TRBJ2-7; D gene uncertain. CDR1 and CDR2 (germline): SGHTA, FQGNSA. V lost 5 bases, J lost 0 bases, and 23 bases lay in between. The length of the CDR3 is 18 residues. The CDR3: CASSPSYLGSSFSYEQYF. CDR3 sequence (DNA): TGTGCCAGCAGCCCCAGCTATCTGGGCTCCTCCTTCTCCTACGAGCAGTACTTC.

This clonotype turned up a few times. The chain has TRBV10-2 and TRBJ2-3; 7 bases fit TRBD2. Germline V gene lookup returns CDR1 WSHSY and CDR2 SAAADI. CDR3 length equals 16 residues. The J segment lost 4 bases and the V segment lost 6 bases, leaving 13 bases of the junction unmatched. In nucleotides, the CDR3 is TGCGCCAGCAGCACCGTCGCGTCGGGGGGACCAGATACGCAGTATTTT. Translated, it gives CASSTVASGGPDTQYF.

V and J are TRBV5-5 and TRBJ2-5; a possible D gene is TRBD2 (7 bases). The V gene lost 3 bases and the J gene lost 5 bases, with 20 bases spanning the gap. This CDR3 is 16 amino acids long. The germline V gene encodes CDR1 SGHKS and CDR2 YYEKEE (reference sequence). The CDR3 sequence: CASSSPGGAGVETQYF. The CDR3 DNA is TGTGCCAGCAGCTCCCCGGGGGGCGCCGGGGTGGAGACCCAGTACTTC. The full variable domain, its missing parts supplied by reference TRBV5-5 and TRBJ2-5, is DAGVTQSPTHLIKTRGQQVTLRCSPISGHKSVSWYQQVLGQGPQFIFQYYEKEERGRGNFPDRFSARQFPNYSSELNVNALLLGDSALYLCASSSPGGAGVETQYFGPGTRLLVL.

The V call is TRBV20-1, the J call TRBJ2-7; perhaps TRBD1 as D (6 bases). Germline-derived CDR1 and CDR2 are DFQATT and SNEGSKA (reference sequence). Deletions cut 4 bases from V and 0 bases from J, with 10 bases between. The CDR3 covers 13 residues. The CDR3 here is CSATGVSSYEQYF. In DNA, the CDR3 is TGCAGTGCTACAGGGGTCAGCTCCTACGAGCAGTACTTC.

In its sample, this clonotype was seen a few times. The chain combines TRBV20-1 with TRBJ2-7; 7 bases fit TRBD1. Per the germline V gene, CDR1 is DFQATT and CDR2 is SNEGSKA (reference sequence). V lost 8 bases, J lost 0 bases, and 13 bases stayed unmatched. The CDR3 consists of 15 residues. CDR3 bases: TGCAGTTCCACGTCCTCGGGACAGTCCTCCTACGAGCAGTACTTC. The encoded protein is CSSTSSGQSSYEQYF.

The chain links TRBV7-2 to TRBJ2-5; 8 nucleotides agree with TRBD2. V lost 3 bases, J lost 2 bases, and 5 bases stayed unmatched. The CDR3 consists of 15 residues. Germline loops: CDR1 SGHTA, CDR2 FQGNSA. CDR3 bases: TGTGCCAGCAGCTTTCAGCGGGGGCCACAAGAGACCCAGTACTTC. This translates into CASSFQRGPQETQYF.

The chain joins TRBV7-3 to TRBJ2-3, with D maybe TRBD2 (6 bases). In germline, CDR1 is SGHTA, CDR2 FQGTGA. The CDR3 consists of 12 residues. Trimming took off 5 bases at V and 5 bases at J, with 8 bases between the two ends. DNA for the CDR3: TGTGCCAGCAGCGGGACTGGAGATACGCAGTATTTT. Translated, it gives CASSGTGDTQYF.

This clonotype was detected only a few times. The CDR3 sequence is CSAPGAHVGYGYTF. CDR3 DNA sequence: TGCAGTGCTCCCGGGGCGCATGTCGGCTATGGCTACACCTTC. The rearrangement uses TRBV20-1 and TRBJ1-2; perhaps TRBD1 as D (5 bases). Trimming cost V 5 bases and J 4 bases, with 17 bases left between them. Germline V lookup: CDR1 DFQATT, CDR2 SNEGSKA (reference sequence). This CDR3 region has 14 residues.

In its sample, this clonotype was seen a few times. The junction shows a germline mismatch at one end, possibly a read error. The rearrangement uses TRBV15 and TRBJ1-2, with D hard to call. This CDR3 is built from 14 residues. Germline-derived CDR1 and CDR2 are LNHNV and YYDKDF (reference sequence). CDR3 in DNA: TGTGCCACTAGCATTTATCAGGCTAACTATGGCTACACCTTC. This gives the protein CATSIYQANYGYTF.

This clonotype was counted a few times. The V call is TRBV6-5, the J call TRBJ2-3; 8 positions agree with TRBD1. The CDR3 spans 16 residues. V gave up 3 bases and J gave up 2 bases; unmatched junction bases: 7. Germline values: CDR1 MNHEY, CDR2 SVGAGI. The CDR3 region has the DNA TGTGCCAGCAGTTATCGAGCAGGGGGCATCACAGATACGCAGTATTTT. Translation: CASSYRAGGITDTQYF.

The chain carries TRBV10-3 and TRBJ2-5; 12 nucleotides match TRBD2. The germline gives CDR1 ENHRY, CDR2 SYGVKD. V shed 9 bases, J shed 11 bases, and the junction held 10 bases outside the gene matches. The CDR3 consists of 13 residues. Here the CDR3 reads CAILAGGGNEQYF. CDR3 in DNA: TGTGCCATTCTAGCGGGAGGGGGGAATGAGCAGTACTTC.

The rearrangement joins TRBV5-1 to TRBJ2-3; 12 positions agree with TRBD2. CDR1 and CDR2 (germline): SGHRS, YFSETQ. The CDR3 is 17 residues long. J was trimmed by 2 bases and V by 7 bases; bases with no gene match: 11. The CDR3 sequence is CASDSGLAGTFTDTQYF. CDR3 sequence (DNA): TGCGCCAGCGACTCTGGACTAGCGGGGACCTTCACAGATACGCAGTATTTT.